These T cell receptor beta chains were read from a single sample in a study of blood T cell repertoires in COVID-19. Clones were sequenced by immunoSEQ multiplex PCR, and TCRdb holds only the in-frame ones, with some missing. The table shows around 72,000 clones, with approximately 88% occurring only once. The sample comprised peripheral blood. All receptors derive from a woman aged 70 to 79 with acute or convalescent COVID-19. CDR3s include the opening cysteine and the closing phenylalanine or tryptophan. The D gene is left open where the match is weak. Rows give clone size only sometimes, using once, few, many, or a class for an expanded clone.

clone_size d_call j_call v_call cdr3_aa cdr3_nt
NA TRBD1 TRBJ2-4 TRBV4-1 CASSQGQGENIQYF TGCGCCAGCAGCCAGGGACAGGGGGAAAACATTCAGTACTTC
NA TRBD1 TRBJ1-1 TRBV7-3 CASSPQGTANTEAFF TGTGCCAGCAGCCCCCAGGGGACAGCGAACACTGAAGCTTTCTTT
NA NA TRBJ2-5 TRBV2 CASSEAPANRETQYF TGTGCCAGCAGTGAAGCTCCAGCGAATAGGGAGACCCAGTACTTC
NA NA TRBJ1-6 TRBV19 CASSIRRTNSPLHF TGTGCCAGTAGTATCAGGCGAACCAATTCACCCCTCCACTTT
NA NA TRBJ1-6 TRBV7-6 CASSLAPKGSPLHF TGTGCCAGCAGCTTAGCCCCCAAGGGGTCACCCCTCCACTTT
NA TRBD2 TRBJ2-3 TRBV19 CASSKELLAGRGDTQYF TGTGCCAGTAGCAAGGAGTTACTAGCGGGAAGGGGAGATACGCAGTATTTT
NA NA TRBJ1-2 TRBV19 CASSIDPTGRGGDGYTF TGTGCCAGTAGTATTGACCCCACAGGGCGTGGTGGTGATGGCTACACCTTC
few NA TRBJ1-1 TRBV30 CAWTVGGEAFF TGTGCCTGGACTGTCGGGGGTGAAGCTTTCTTT
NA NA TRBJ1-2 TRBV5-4 CASSFGVGQSVYGYTF TGTGCCAGCAGCTTTGGGGTGGGGCAGTCCGTCTATGGCTACACCTTC
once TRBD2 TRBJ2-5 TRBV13 CASSLEAPSGRWETQYF TGTGCCAGCAGCTTAGAGGCCCCCAGCGGGAGATGGGAGACCCAGTACTTC
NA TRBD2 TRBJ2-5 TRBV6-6 CASSSRLAGGQETQYF TGTGCCAGCTCGAGCAGGCTAGCGGGAGGGCAAGAGACCCAGTACTTC
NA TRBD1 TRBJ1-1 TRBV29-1 CSVLQGWDEAFF TGCAGCGTCTTACAGGGGTGGGATGAAGCTTTCTTT
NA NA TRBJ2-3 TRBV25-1 CASSPTASADTQYF TGTGCCAGCAGTCCTACCGCTAGCGCAGATACGCAGTATTTT
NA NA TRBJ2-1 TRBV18 CASSPGNSPHEQFF TGTGCCAGCTCCCCCGGGAATAGTCCACATGAGCAGTTCTTC
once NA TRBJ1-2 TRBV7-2 CASSLGGGVYTF TGTGCCAGCAGCTTAGGGGGGGGAGTATACACCTTC
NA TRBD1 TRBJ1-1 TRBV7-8 CASSPDRGNTEAFF TGTGCCAGCAGCCCCGACAGGGGGAACACTGAAGCTTTCTTT
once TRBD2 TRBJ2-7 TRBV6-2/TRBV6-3 CASSSVLAGYSYEQYF TGTGCCAGCAGTTCCGTACTAGCGGGGTACTCCTACGAGCAGTACTTC
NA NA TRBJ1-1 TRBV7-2 CASSPQENTEAFF TGTGCCAGCAGCCCACAGGAGAACACTGAAGCTTTCTTT
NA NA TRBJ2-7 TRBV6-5 CASSPRREGDYEQYF TGTGCCAGCAGTCCCCGGAGGGAGGGGGACTACGAGCAGTACTTC
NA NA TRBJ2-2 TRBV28 CASSFPLGPFRDGGELFF TGTGCCAGCAGTTTCCCCCTGGGGCCGTTCAGGGATGGCGGGGAGCTGTTTTTT
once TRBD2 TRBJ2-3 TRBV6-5 CASIRLAGPDTQYF TGTGCCAGCATTCGACTAGCGGGCCCAGATACGCAGTATTTT
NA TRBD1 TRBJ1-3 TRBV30 CACTRQGLNTIYF TGTGCCTGTACACGACAGGGACTAAACACCATATATTTT
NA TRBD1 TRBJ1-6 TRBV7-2 CASSSFRQGTYNSPLHF TGTGCCAGCAGCTCATTCCGACAGGGGACCTATAATTCACCCCTCCACTTT
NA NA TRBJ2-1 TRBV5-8 CASSFLTSPGDEQFF TGTGCCAGCAGCTTCCTAACCTCTCCGGGGGATGAGCAGTTCTTC
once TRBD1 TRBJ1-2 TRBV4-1 CASSQEGTGVYGYTF TGCGCCAGCAGCCAAGAAGGGACAGGGGTCTATGGCTACACCTTC
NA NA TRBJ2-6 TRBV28 CASSQIRGGGANVLTF TGTGCCAGCAGTCAAATAAGGGGTGGGGGGGCCAACGTCCTGACTTTC
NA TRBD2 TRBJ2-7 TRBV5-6 CASSPFAGGFHEQYF TGTGCCAGCAGCCCCTTTGCGGGGGGTTTTCACGAGCAGTACTTC
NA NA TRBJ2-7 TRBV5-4 CASSSSVTYEQYF TGTGCCAGCAGCTCCTCGGTGACCTACGAGCAGTACTTC
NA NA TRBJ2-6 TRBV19 CASRATGTTSGANVLTF TGTGCCAGTAGGGCGACAGGAACCACCTCTGGGGCCAACGTCCTGACTTTC
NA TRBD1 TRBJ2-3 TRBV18 CASSRDRADTQYF TGTGCCAGCTCACGCGACAGGGCAGATACGCAGTATTTT
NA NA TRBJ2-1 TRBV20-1 CSASWENEQFF TGCAGTGCTAGTTGGGAGAATGAGCAGTTCTTC
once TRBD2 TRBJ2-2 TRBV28 CASTGRAGELFF TGTGCCAGCACAGGGAGGGCCGGGGAGCTGTTTTTT
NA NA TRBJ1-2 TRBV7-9 CASSSTGQGYTF TGTGCCAGCAGCTCCACAGGCCAGGGCTACACCTTC
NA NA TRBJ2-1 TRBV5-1 CASSPGSFPYNEQFF TGCGCCAGCAGCCCAGGCAGCTTCCCCTACAATGAGCAGTTCTTC
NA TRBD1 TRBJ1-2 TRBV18 CASSPQTGDYGYTF TGTGCCAGCTCACCACAGACAGGGGACTATGGCTACACCTTC
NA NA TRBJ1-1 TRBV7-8 CASSLGPEDTEAFF TGTGCCAGCAGCTTAGGGCCCGAGGACACTGAAGCTTTCTTT
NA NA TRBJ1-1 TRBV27 CASSLRREVDTEAFF TGTGCCAGCAGTTTAAGGAGGGAAGTTGACACTGAAGCTTTCTTT
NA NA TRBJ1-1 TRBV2 CASSESREGFF TGTGCCAGCAGTGAAAGTCGGGAGGGATTCTTT
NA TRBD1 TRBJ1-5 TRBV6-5 CASSKAGGSEKPQHF TGTGCCAGCAGCAAGGCAGGGGGCAGTGAAAAGCCCCAGCATTTT